The source of this T cell receptor (beta chain) is a study of blood T cell repertoires in COVID-19. Study summary: PBMCs, B-cell-depleted T cells, or T cells were the source of the cDNA or gDNA that made up the material.

Using immunoSEQ multiplex PCR, the repertoire was profiled, and TCRdb retains in-frame clones only, with some absent. Of 350,000 to 500,000 clones in the sample, nearly 90% are singletons; the top ten hold 1.2% to 1.5%. V lost 0 bases to trimming and J lost 8 bases; unmatched junction nucleotides: 5. Germline V CDR1 and CDR2: SGHTS, YDEGEE. The CDR3 extends over 15 amino acids. V usage is TRBV5-8 and J usage is TRBJ2-1; TRBD2 agrees at 10 bases. What was sequenced was PBMCs or T cells enriched from blood (not recorded which). The source of this sequence is a woman aged 18-29 years who had been exposed to COVID-19. The CDR3 bases are TGTGCCAGCAGCTTGGAACCAGCGGGAGGGGATGAGCAGTTCTTC. The encoded protein is CASSLEPAGGDEQFF.